The present T cell receptor beta chain was sequenced within a study of CD8 T cells in ankylosing spondylitis (dated by TCRdb to the late 2010s). About the study as a whole: To find TCR variants linked to disease, the study profiled T cell receptor beta repertoires in ankylosing spondylitis patients and healthy donors. The full study cohort was made up of 25 ankylosing spondylitis patients and roughly 100 healthy donors. Peripheral blood samples were taken, and synovial fluid was additionally collected from ankylosing spondylitis patients.

The CDR1 and CDR2 encoded by the germline V gene (reference sequence) are DFQATT and SNEGSKA. V was cut back by 0 bases and J by 3 bases, leaving a gap of 12 bases between them. The CDR3 has 14 amino acids, counting the end cysteine and phenylalanine. The kept DNA is CDR3 alone, 42 bases in frame from the first base. The sequencing machine was an Illumina HiSeq 2500. TCR beta libraries were prepared by quantitative 5'-RACE with molecular barcodes. The study's processing was this. To identify disease-linked TCR variants, a new computational method was used, one built on a probabilistic model of VDJ rearrangement. TCRdb took the public reads, trimmed them with fastp at Q25, ran MiXCR for clone calling and kept in-frame beta chains. Identical CDR3 protein sequences are pooled into one entry, listed with their most common genes and DNA. TCRdb, not the original authors, processed these V and J calls. This sample comprises about 360,000 distinct CDR3 sequences, approximately 20% of them detected only once. Together, the top ten hold under 15% of the sample.

Regarding this clonotype: The specificity of this receptor is unknown. One base away there is no much larger clone; base qualities are not given.

What the work shows at the level of the full study, not this receptor alone: Some motif variants were previously reported in synovial fluid and blood of reactive arthritis patients, suggesting common disease-initiation mechanisms. The disease-linked clones were reported to be significantly enriched in matched synovial fluid samples from ankylosing spondylitis patients. A TCR beta motif made up of eight or nine highly homologous amino acid variants appeared to be characteristic of blood from ankylosing spondylitis patients. The disease-linked clones had a CD8+ phenotype and were found at relatively low frequencies in peripheral blood.

The sequence was obtained from a male donor with ankylosing spondylitis or in good health (not recorded which). Rearrangement joined TRBV20-1 to TRBJ2-7; the D gene remains uncertain. Sequenced input: blood, either unsorted or a sorted T cell fraction (not recorded which). The CDR3 region: CSARDNDVGYEQYF. The nucleotide sequence reads TGCAGTGCTAGAGATAACGACGTAGGCTACGAGCAGTACTTC.